The T cell receptor beta chain described here comes from a study of CD8 T cells in ankylosing spondylitis. Study-wide results and limits: In ankylosing spondylitis blood, a motif of fewer than 10 highly homologous TCR beta variants appeared characteristic. Reportedly, disease-linked clones are significantly enriched in ankylosing spondylitis patients' matched synovial fluid.

Germline V gene data show CDR1 as SNHLY and CDR2 as FYNNEI. This CDR3 is 13 amino acids long. V shed 6 bases, J shed 2 bases, and the junction held 1 base outside the gene matches. Via MiXCR, TCRdb re-called the 5' RACE reads, giving one row per CDR3 protein. The data show approximately 300,000 distinct CDR3 sequences, roughly 20% seen once. This clonotype was detected a few times. Its specificity is not known. The TCR comes from a female donor with ankylosing spondylitis or in good health (not recorded which). The sequenced sample consisted of blood, either unsorted or a sorted T cell fraction (not recorded which). J is TRBJ2-3 and V is TRBV2; 8 nucleotides agree with TRBD1. The CDR3 region has the DNA TGTGCCAGCAGGGACAGGGTCACAGATACGCAGTATTTT. Amino acids: CASRDRVTDTQYF.